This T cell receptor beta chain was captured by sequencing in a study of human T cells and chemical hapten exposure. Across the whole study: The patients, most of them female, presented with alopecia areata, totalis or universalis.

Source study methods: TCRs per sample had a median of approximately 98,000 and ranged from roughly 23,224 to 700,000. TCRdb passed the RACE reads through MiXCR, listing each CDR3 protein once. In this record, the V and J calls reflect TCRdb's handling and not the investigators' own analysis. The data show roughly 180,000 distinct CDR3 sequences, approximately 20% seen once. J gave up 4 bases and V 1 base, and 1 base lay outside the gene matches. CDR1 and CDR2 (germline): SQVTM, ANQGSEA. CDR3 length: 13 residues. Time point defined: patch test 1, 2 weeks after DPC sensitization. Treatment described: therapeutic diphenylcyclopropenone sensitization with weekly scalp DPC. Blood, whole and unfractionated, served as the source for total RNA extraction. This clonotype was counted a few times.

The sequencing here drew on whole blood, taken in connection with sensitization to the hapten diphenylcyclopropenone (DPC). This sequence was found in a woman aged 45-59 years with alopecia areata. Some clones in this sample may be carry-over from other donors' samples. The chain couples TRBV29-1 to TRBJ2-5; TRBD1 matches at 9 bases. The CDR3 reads CSVEVTGGETQYF. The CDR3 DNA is TGCAGCGTTGAAGTGACAGGGGGAGAGACCCAGTACTTC. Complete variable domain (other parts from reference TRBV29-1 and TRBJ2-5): SAVISQKPSRDICQRGTSLTIQCQVDSQVTMMFWYRQQPGQSLTLIATANQGSEATYESGFVIDKFPISRPNLTFSTLTVSNMSPEDSSIYLCSVEVTGGETQYFGPGTRLLVL.